Following are 16 T cell receptor beta chains from one sample sequenced in a study of shared clonotypes between healthy human individuals. Generated by immunoSEQ multiplex PCR, the TCRdb table keeps only in-frame clones and is missing some. There are about 2.4 million clones in the sample; 90% to 95% occur only once, and approximately 0.35% lies in the top ten. The sample was naive CD4+ T cells from PBMCs. Subset described: CD45RA+ positively selected. The receptors originated from a man between 18 and 29 years old in good health. Some clones in this sample may be carry-over from other donors' samples.

This chain uses TRBV6-1 with TRBJ2-1; D ambiguous. Germline V gene sequence: CDR1 MNHNS, CDR2 SASEGT. V dropped 2 bases and J dropped 9 bases, with 11 bases sitting between them. The CDR3 sequence is 13 residues long. The CDR3 protein is CASSESQWVEQFF. In DNA form, the CDR3 reads TGTGCCAGCAGTGAATCACAGTGGGTTGAGCAGTTCTTC.

This sequence joins TRBV5-1 and TRBJ2-5; 7 bases map to TRBD1. In germline, CDR1 is SGHRS, CDR2 YFSETQ. This CDR3 has 16 residues. J was trimmed by 2 bases and V by 0 bases; bases with no gene match: 7. CDR3 sequence: CASSLAWAGGQETQYF. In DNA, the CDR3 is TGCGCCAGCAGCTTGGCCTGGGCAGGGGGACAAGAGACCCAGTACTTC.

CDR3 sequence reads: CASSLEGSGARETQYF. DNA of the CDR3: TGCGCCAGCAGCTTGGAGGGGTCGGGGGCTAGGGAGACCCAGTACTTC. The chain joins TRBV5-1 to TRBJ2-5; D tentatively fits TRBD1 or TRBD2 (6 bases each). The germline CDR1 and CDR2 sequences are SGHRS and YFSETQ. V dropped 0 bases and J dropped 5 bases, with 17 bases sitting between them. This CDR3 region has 16 residues.

The chain employs TRBV10-2 and TRBJ1-4; D may be TRBD1 (5 bases). The CDR3 is made up of 17 amino acids. V lost 0 bases and J lost 11, with 22 bases in between. Germline V gene sequence: CDR1 WSHSY, CDR2 SAAADI. This chain's CDR3 is CASSESTRGAYREKLFF. The CDR3 region has the DNA TGCGCCAGCAGTGAGTCGACTCGCGGGGCCTATCGGGAGAAACTGTTTTTT.

A word on this clone: Within the sample, other DNA sequences also encode this same CDR3. The V call is TRBV6-5, the J call TRBJ2-7, with 10 bases that match TRBD1. Germline assignment: CDR1 MNHEY and CDR2 SVGAGI. Trimming removed 6 bases from V and 4 bases from J; junction bases left unmatched: 6. The CDR3 runs to 14 residues. CDR3 protein: CASRRDRGTYEQYF. CDR3 sequence (DNA): TGTGCCAGCAGGAGGGACAGGGGTACTTACGAGCAGTACTTC.

With respect to this clone: The sample holds other DNA sequences that translate to the same CDR3. This CDR3 is CASSLELGQIYNEQFF. For the CDR3, the DNA is TGCGCCAGCAGCTTGGAATTGGGACAGATCTACAATGAGCAGTTCTTC. This chain links TRBV5-1 with TRBJ2-1, with 7 bases matching TRBD1. The CDR3 length is 16 residues. In germline, CDR1 is SGHRS, CDR2 YFSETQ. Trimming at V came to 0 bases and at J to 3 bases, leaving 6 bases not matched to a gene.

Regarding this clone: This sample also contains other DNA sequences that code for the same CDR3. The chain combines TRBV28 with TRBJ1-5, with D hard to call. V was pared by 5 bases and J by 4 bases, with 3 bases between. Germline CDR1 and CDR2: MDHEN and SYDVKM. This CDR3 region has 11 residues. The CDR3: CASSQNQPQHF. DNA of the CDR3: TGTGCCAGCAGTCAGAATCAGCCCCAGCATTTT. The entire variable domain, with the rest obtained from reference TRBV28 and TRBJ1-5, is as follows: DVKVTQSSRYLVKRTGEKVFLECVQDMDHENMFWYRQDPGLGLRLIYFSYDVKMKEKGDIPEGYSVSREKKERFSLILESASTNQTSMYLCASSQNQPQHFGDGTRLSIL.

The J gene is TRBJ2-1, the V gene TRBV11-2, with 7 positions matching TRBD2. The CDR3 has 16 residues. Germline V gene data show CDR1 as SGHAT and CDR2 as FQNNGV. J was trimmed by 4 bases and V by 4 bases; bases with no gene match: 10. CDR3 amino acids: CASSSELARGYNEQFF. CDR3 DNA sequence: TGTGCCAGCAGCTCCGAACTAGCGAGAGGGTACAATGAGCAGTTCTTC.

The rearrangement uses TRBV28 and TRBJ2-1; TRBD2 matches 13 bases. Germline assignment: CDR1 MDHEN and CDR2 SYDVKM. The CDR3 covers 16 residues. V dropped 5 bases and J dropped 5; count of bases not matched to a gene: 6. The CDR3 nucleotides read TGTGCCAGCAGTCCAGCCGGGACTAGCGGGAACAATGAGCAGTTCTTC. Amino acids: CASSPAGTSGNNEQFF.

The chain joins TRBV30 to TRBJ1-5; weak D call: TRBD1 (6 bases). Germline V gene sequence: CDR1 GTSNPN, CDR2 SVGIG (reference sequence). The CDR3 has 14 amino acids. V lost 3 bases, J lost 1 base, and 10 bases lay in between. The CDR3 loop reads CAWRPRGSNQPQHF. For the CDR3, the DNA is TGTGCCTGGAGGCCGAGGGGGAGCAATCAGCCCCAGCATTTT.

The rearrangement uses TRBV6-4 and TRBJ2-1; D is undetermined. The CDR3 extends over 13 amino acids. Germline CDR1 reads MRHNA; CDR2 reads SNTAGT. V lost 5 bases to trimming and J lost 3 bases, with 8 bases between them. CDR3 region: CASSSEVYNEQFF. The CDR3 nucleotides read TGTGCCAGCAGTTCCGAGGTCTACAATGAGCAGTTCTTC.

This clone was seen a single time. This sequence joins TRBV6-1 and TRBJ2-7; possibly TRBD2 for D (5 bases). Germline lookup yields CDR1 MNHNS and CDR2 SASEGT. This CDR3 comprises 14 residues. Trimming shortened V by 0 bases and J by 4 bases, and 10 bases separated the two germline ends. The CDR3 DNA sequence: TGTGCCAGCAGTGAAGCTTGGGGAGTATACGAGCAGTACTTC. It translates to CASSEAWGVYEQYF.

In its sample, this clone was seen once. The rearrangement links TRBV7-9 to TRBJ2-5, with D tentatively TRBD2 (6 bases). Germline-derived CDR1 and CDR2 are SEHNR and FQNEAQ (reference sequence). Trimming left V 5 bases short and J 4 bases short, with 14 bases between. The CDR3 is made up of 14 amino acids. Here the CDR3 reads CASSTGQAGETQYF. CDR3 in DNA: TGTGCCAGCAGCACAGGACAAGCGGGAGAGACCCAGTACTTC.

The gene calls are TRBV4-1 and TRBJ2-3, with D possibly TRBD2 on 5 matching bases. CDR3 length: 16 residues. V was shortened by 0 bases and J by 0 bases, with 10 bases between the two germline ends. Germline CDR1 and CDR2: MGHRA and YSYEKL. The CDR3 is CASSQDRLKSTDTQYF. The CDR3 DNA reads TGCGCCAGCAGCCAAGATCGACTAAAGAGCACAGATACGCAGTATTTT.

This clone was found once. The genes are TRBV19 and TRBJ2-7; 14 bases are a match to TRBD2. V was pared by 6 bases and J by 5 bases, with 6 bases of the junction left unmatched. In germline, CDR1 is LNHDA, CDR2 SQIVND (reference sequence). There are 15 residues in the CDR3. The CDR3 is CASRPGTSGRDEQYF. For the CDR3, the DNA is TGTGCCAGTAGACCAGGGACTAGCGGGAGAGACGAGCAGTACTTC.

The rearrangement uses TRBV6-1 and TRBJ2-3; D not certain. Germline CDR1 MNHNS, CDR2 SASEGT. The CDR3 is made up of 15 amino acids. Trimming removed 0 bases at V and 6 bases at J, with 13 bases between. CDR3 sequence reads: CASSEARPRWDTQYF. The CDR3 bases are TGTGCCAGCAGTGAAGCCCGTCCGAGGTGGGATACGCAGTATTTT.